These 19 T cell receptor beta chains share one sample of origin, sequenced in a study of cytomegalovirus exposure and HLA in healthy donors. The study ran its PCR with 60 Vbeta and 13 Jbeta primers. Repertoires were generated with immunoSEQ multiplex PCR, while TCRdb's copy carries only in-frame clones and drops some. The data show roughly 180,000 clones, around 80% seen once. The sample taken for sequencing was PBMCs. The receptors here all came from a female donor in good health and CMV-seronegative.

The chain recombines TRBV28 with TRBJ2-7; 8 nucleotides align to TRBD1. Germline trimming cut 2 bases from V and 3 bases from J; bases unmatched to any gene: 3. Germline V gene lookup returns CDR1 MDHEN and CDR2 SYDVKM. CDR3 length: 14 amino acids. The DNA of the CDR3 is TGTGCCAGCAGTTTAAGGGGACAGGACTACGAGCAGTACTTC. Translation: CASSLRGQDYEQYF.

V and J are TRBV5-1 and TRBJ2-4, with TRBD1 identical over 10 bases. In germline, CDR1 is SGHRS, CDR2 YFSETQ. Germline trimming cut 4 bases from V and 5 bases from J; bases unmatched to any gene: 6. This CDR3 comprises 15 residues. CDR3 sequence (DNA): TGCGCCAGCAGCCTCGAGGGACAGGGGCAAAACATTCAGTACTTC. It translates to CASSLEGQGQNIQYF.

A single count supports this clone. J is TRBJ2-3 and V is TRBV7-3, with D tentatively TRBD2 (7 bases). Between the trimmed V and J ends, which lost 2 bases and 2 bases, there was a span of 8 bases. CDR3 length: 14 amino acids. The germline gives CDR1 SGHTA, CDR2 FQGTGA. This CDR3 reads CASSLGGATDTQYF. The CDR3 DNA follows: TGTGCCAGCAGCTTAGGGGGGGCCACAGATACGCAGTATTTT.

The chain has TRBV5-8 and TRBJ2-3; D is possibly TRBD2 (5 bases). The CDR3 has 15 amino acids. V was shortened by 0 bases and J by 3 bases, with 11 bases between the two germline ends. Germline V gives CDR1 SGHTS, CDR2 YDEGEE. CDR3 nucleotide sequence: TGTGCCAGCAGCTTGGGTAGTCGGAGGACAGATACGCAGTATTTT. The encoded protein is CASSLGSRRTDTQYF.

This clone has more than one count but fewer than ten. The genes are TRBV10-1 and TRBJ2-7; maybe TRBD2 (5 bases). V dropped 9 bases and J dropped 1 base, with 13 bases sitting between them. The CDR3 sequence is 13 residues long. CDR1 and CDR2 (germline): WNHNN, SYGVQD (reference sequence). CDR3 coding DNA: TGCGCCAGAGGACTCGCCGCTTCCTACGAGCAGTACTTC. Translating it yields CARGLAASYEQYF.

This chain joins TRBV28 and TRBJ2-6; unclear D gene. The germline V gene encodes CDR1 MDHEN and CDR2 SYDVKM. V lost 5 bases and J lost 1, with 6 bases in between. CDR3 length equals 14 residues. In nucleotides, the CDR3 is TGTGCCAGCAGTACACAATCTGGGGCCAACGTCCTGACTTTC. Its protein is CASSTQSGANVLTF. The variable domain in full, with the rest retrieved from reference TRBV28 and TRBJ2-6, is DVKVTQSSRYLVKRTGEKVFLECVQDMDHENMFWYRQDPGLGLRLIYFSYDVKMKEKGDIPEGYSVSREKKERFSLILESASTNQTSMYLCASSTQSGANVLTFGAGSRLTVL.

The chain recombines TRBV29-1 with TRBJ2-6; D gene ambiguous. V was clipped by 2 bases and J by 4 bases, with 12 bases between them. Germline values: CDR1 SQVTM, CDR2 ANQGSEA. The CDR3 has 15 amino acids. In DNA form, the CDR3 reads TGCAGCGTTGAATTTCCAGGTTCGGGGGCCAACGTCCTGACTTTC. Residues: CSVEFPGSGANVLTF.

This clone occurred a few times. The genes are TRBV28 and TRBJ1-5; 9 bases are a match to TRBD1. This CDR3 has 15 amino acids. Looked up from germline, CDR1 is MDHEN and CDR2 is SYDVKM. The V and J ends lost 6 bases and 7 bases, in that order; junction bases with no gene match: 10. This CDR3 reads CASSGWTGVGQPQHF. In DNA, the CDR3 is TGTGCCAGCAGCGGATGGACAGGGGTAGGGCAGCCCCAGCATTTT.

The V call is TRBV25-1, the J call TRBJ2-3, with D maybe TRBD2 (8 bases). Germline V gene sequence: CDR1 MGHDK, CDR2 SYGVNS. Trimming took off 4 bases at V and 1 base at J, with 21 bases between the two ends. The CDR3 extends over 18 amino acids. The DNA for the CDR3 is TGTGCCAGCAGTGGGGGACAGAGCCGAGCGGGGGGCACAGATACGCAGTATTTT. Its protein product is CASSGGQSRAGGTDTQYF.

J is TRBJ1-2 and V is TRBV18; D is uncertain. The length of the CDR3 is 13 residues. Trimming removed 0 bases from V and 4 bases from J, with 6 bases in between. The germline CDR1 and CDR2 sequences are KGHSH and LQKENI. The CDR3 is CASSPPSRYGYTF. The CDR3 nucleotides read TGTGCCAGCTCACCACCGAGCCGCTATGGCTACACCTTC. Full variable domain (missing parts from reference TRBV18 and TRBJ1-2): NAGVMQNPRHLVRRRGQEARLRCSPMKGHSHVYWYRQLPEEGLKFMVYLQKENIIDESGMPKERFSAEFPKEGPSILRIQQVVRGDSAAYFCASSPPSRYGYTFGSGTRLTVV.

The V call is TRBV7-9, the J call TRBJ1-4; 7 bases map to TRBD1. This CDR3 has 14 residues. Germline V lookup: CDR1 SEHNR, CDR2 FQNEAQ (reference sequence). Trimming cost V 4 bases and J 8 bases; bases outside gene matches: 7. The CDR3 region is CASSSRDRDEKLFF. The CDR3 bases are TGTGCCAGCAGCTCACGAGACAGGGACGAAAAACTGTTTTTT.

This chain connects TRBV10-3 to TRBJ2-1, with 9 bases aligning to TRBD2. The CDR3 spans 15 residues. In germline, CDR1 is ENHRY, CDR2 SYGVKD. The junction had 5 bases not matched to a gene; V was cut back by 6 bases and J by 2 bases. The CDR3 nucleotides read TGTGCCATCAGCCAGCTAGCGGGGACCTACAATGAGCAGTTCTTC. This codes for CAISQLAGTYNEQFF.

The chain links TRBV7-2 to TRBJ1-3; 8 bases map to TRBD1. CDR1 SGHTA and CDR2 FQGNSA come from the germline V gene. This CDR3 spans 15 amino acids. Trimming at V came to 5 bases and at J to 3 bases, leaving 6 bases not matched to a gene. CDR3 region: CASSKGQVGGNTIYF. CDR3 bases: TGTGCCAGCAGCAAGGGACAGGTCGGTGGAAACACCATATATTTT. Full variable domain (outside the CDR3, taken from reference TRBV7-2 and TRBJ1-3): GAGVSQSPSNKVTEKGKDVELRCDPISGHTALYWYRQSLGQGLEFLIYFQGNSAPDKSGLPSDRFSAERTGGSVSTLTIQRTQQEDSAVYLCASSKGQVGGNTIYFGEGSWLTVV.

The chain couples TRBV28 to TRBJ2-6; D is unresolved. CDR1 is MDHEN and CDR2 is SYDVKM in the germline V gene. V gave up 5 bases and J gave up 4 bases, with 3 bases separating them. This CDR3 region has 12 residues. The CDR3 loop reads CASSRGANVLTF. DNA of the CDR3: TGTGCCAGCAGTCGGGGGGCCAACGTCCTGACTTTC.

The chain joins TRBV19 to TRBJ2-7, with 14 bases that match TRBD2. V shed 5 bases and J 0 bases; nucleotides not matched to a gene: 6. The CDR3 runs to 17 residues. Germline loops: CDR1 LNHDA, CDR2 SQIVND (reference sequence). The CDR3 DNA is TGTGCCAGTAGTTTACACGGGACTAGCGGGAGCTCCTACGAGCAGTACTTC. Encoded protein: CASSLHGTSGSSYEQYF.

The V gene is TRBV10-3, the J gene TRBJ1-4; perhaps TRBD1 as D (5 bases). This CDR3 has 15 residues. The germline V and J ends were trimmed by 6 bases and 0 bases, with 11 bases remaining between them. Germline CDR1 is ENHRY and CDR2 is SYGVKD. CDR3 protein: CAISGGRTTNEKLFF. CDR3 DNA sequence: TGTGCCATCAGCGGGGGGAGGACAACTAATGAAAAACTGTTTTTT.

This chain connects TRBV13 to TRBJ1-6; weak D call: TRBD1 (5 bases). Germline V gene sequence: CDR1 PRHDT, CDR2 FYEKMQ (reference sequence). The CDR3 spans 15 residues. The V end lost 5 bases, the J end lost 4 bases, and 12 bases lay between the germline ends. The CDR3 protein is CASSPTGGYNSPLHF. In DNA, the CDR3 is TGTGCCAGCAGCCCTACGGGGGGTTATAATTCACCCCTCCACTTT.

This clone was recorded once. The chain carries TRBV2 and TRBJ2-7; 9 bases align to TRBD2. The CDR3 covers 13 residues. Germline CDR1 SNHLY, CDR2 FYNNEI. After removal of 8 bases from V and 4 bases from J, the junction contained 6 bases not matched to a gene. This CDR3 reads CASGASGAYEQYF. The DNA of the CDR3 is TGTGCCAGCGGCGCTAGCGGGGCTTACGAGCAGTACTTC.

The chain couples TRBV6-6 to TRBJ1-5; 7 bases match TRBD1. J was trimmed by 6 bases and V by 10 bases; bases with no gene match: 12. Per germline, CDR1 MNHNY and CDR2 SVGAGI (reference sequence). The CDR3 length is 14 residues. CDR3 residues: CATERTGDGQPQHF. The CDR3 bases are TGTGCCACCGAACGAACAGGGGACGGTCAGCCCCAGCATTTT.